Below, 21 T cell receptor beta chains from the same sample are listed, as sequenced in a study of blood T cell repertoires in COVID-19. Using immunoSEQ multiplex PCR, the repertoire was profiled, and TCRdb retains in-frame clones only, with some absent. The sample has 200,000 to 250,000 clones; approximately 84% are singletons. Sequenced input: peripheral blood. The source is a man aged 45-65 years who had recovered from COVID-19.

The CDR3 protein is CASSPNSRQIEEKLFF. The DNA of the CDR3 is TGTGCCAGCTCACCAAACTCCAGACAGATAGAAGAAAAACTGTTTTTT. The chain uses TRBV18 and TRBJ1-4; D is possibly TRBD1 (5 bases). Trimming took off 2 bases at V and 8 bases at J, with 18 bases between the two ends. CDR1 is KGHSH and CDR2 is LQKENI in the germline V gene. This CDR3 comprises 16 residues.

CDR3 DNA: TGTGCCAGCAGTCCTCGACATGTCAATCAGCCCCAGCATTTT. Translating gives CASSPRHVNQPQHF. V usage is TRBV6-6 and J usage is TRBJ1-5, with D hard to call. From germline, CDR1 is MNHNY and CDR2 SVGAGI (reference sequence). V was trimmed by 5 bases and J by 3 bases, leaving 11 bases between them. The CDR3 has 14 amino acids.

J is TRBJ1-2 and V is TRBV30; TRBD1 agrees at 7 bases. The germline CDR1 and CDR2 sequences are GTSNPN and SVGIG (reference sequence). The V and J ends lost 0 bases and 8 bases, in that order; junction bases with no gene match: 9. The CDR3 is 14 amino acids. CDR3 bases: TGTGCCTGGAGTGTAAGGGGGCCCGAACGGGGCTACACCTTC. Translating it yields CAWSVRGPERGYTF.

This chain joins TRBV28 and TRBJ2-1; TRBD2 matches 8 bases. Germline V lookup: CDR1 MDHEN, CDR2 SYDVKM. Germline trimming cut 5 bases from V and 7 bases from J; bases unmatched to any gene: 10. The CDR3 totals 15 residues. The CDR3 loop is CASSPPSGRANEQFF. CDR3 nucleotides: TGTGCCAGCAGTCCCCCAAGCGGGAGAGCGAATGAGCAGTTCTTC. The full variable domain, with the rest looked up from reference TRBV28 and TRBJ2-1, is DVKVTQSSRYLVKRTGEKVFLECVQDMDHENMFWYRQDPGLGLRLIYFSYDVKMKEKGDIPEGYSVSREKKERFSLILESASTNQTSMYLCASSPPSGRANEQFFGPGTRLTVL.

This chain joins TRBV14 and TRBJ2-7, with 9 bases that match TRBD1. The CDR3 loop spans 14 amino acids. Germline CDR1 SGHDN, CDR2 FVKESK. V shed 5 bases, J shed 6 bases, and the junction held 8 bases outside the gene matches. CDR3 in amino acids: CASSTLGTGFEQYF. CDR3 nucleotide sequence: TGTGCCAGCAGCACCCTCGGGACAGGGTTCGAGCAGTACTTC. Variable domain in full (rest from reference TRBV14 and TRBJ2-7): EAGVTQFPSHSVIEKGQTVTLRCDPISGHDNLYWYRRVMGKEIKFLLHFVKESKQDESGMPNNRFLAERTGGTYSTLKVQPAELEDSGVYFCASSTLGTGFEQYFGPGTRLTVT.

The chain employs TRBV6-1 and TRBJ2-2; 9 bases align to TRBD2. Germline assignment: CDR1 MNHNS and CDR2 SASEGT. With 2 bases clipped from V and 4 bases from J, the junction kept 8 bases outside the gene matches. This CDR3 has 17 residues. The DNA of the CDR3 is TGTGCCAGCAGTGAACTTCACCTAGCGGGACTCACCGGGGAGCTGTTTTTT. Protein product: CASSELHLAGLTGELFF.

The rearrangement links TRBV24-1 to TRBJ1-5, with 7 bases lining up with TRBD1. The CDR3 contains 16 residues. The germline V gene encodes CDR1 KGHDR and CDR2 SFDVKD. V lost 4 bases and J lost 0; bases outside the gene matches: 5. The CDR3 protein is CATSEAGTASNQPQHF. The CDR3 DNA is TGTGCCACCAGTGAGGCCGGGACAGCTAGCAATCAGCCCCAGCATTTT.

The rearrangement uses TRBV28 and TRBJ2-5; TRBD2 matches 11 bases. CDR3 length: 16 residues. The junction had 6 bases not matched to a gene; V was cut back by 4 bases and J by 2 bases. Germline CDR1 reads MDHEN; CDR2 reads SYDVKM. The CDR3 coding sequence is TGTGCCAGCAGTTCAAATATAGCGGGAGGGCAAGAGACCCAGTACTTC. Translating gives CASSSNIAGGQETQYF.

The rearrangement uses TRBV6-2 or TRBV6-3 and TRBJ2-7, with 9 bases fitting TRBD2. The J segment lost 2 bases and the V segment lost 0 bases, leaving 8 bases of the junction unmatched. This CDR3 comprises 17 residues. The germline V gene encodes CDR1 MNHEY and CDR2 SVGEGT. The CDR3: CASSYSRGGQRAYEQYF. In DNA form, the CDR3 reads TGTGCCAGCAGTTACTCGCGGGGGGGACAGCGGGCCTACGAGCAGTACTTC.

This chain links TRBV5-1 with TRBJ2-1; 10 positions match TRBD2. The CDR3 totals 16 residues. The V segment lost 0 bases and the J segment 2 bases; nucleotides outside the gene matches: 2. Germline-derived CDR1 and CDR2 are SGHRS and YFSETQ. Here the CDR3 reads CASSLGLAGTYNEQFF. DNA for the CDR3: TGCGCCAGCAGCTTGGGACTAGCGGGCACCTACAATGAGCAGTTCTTC.

The chain has TRBV6-1 and TRBJ2-7; 8 bases fit TRBD1. J was trimmed by 5 bases and V by 5 bases; bases with no gene match: 8. The CDR3 is 14 residues long. Per germline, CDR1 MNHNS and CDR2 SASEGT. The CDR3 DNA reads TGTGCCAGCAGTTATCGAGGACAGGGCAACGAGCAGTACTTC. This translates into CASSYRGQGNEQYF.

CDR3 bases: TGCAGTGCTAGGCGGATTGAAAAACTGTTTTTT. Translated, it gives CSARRIEKLFF. V is TRBV20-1 and J is TRBJ1-4, with D unresolved. Trimming shortened V by 3 bases and J by 7 bases, and 6 bases separated the two germline ends. Per germline, CDR1 DFQATT and CDR2 SNEGSKA (reference sequence). The CDR3 extends over 11 amino acids.

CDR3 protein: CASRLTGTREQYF. CDR3 DNA sequence: TGTGCCAGCAGGCTAACAGGGACCCGCGAGCAGTACTTC. The V gene is TRBV27, the J gene TRBJ2-7; tentative D call: TRBD1 (6 bases). V shed 6 bases and J shed 6 bases, with 15 bases lying between them. Per the germline V gene, CDR1 is MNHEY and CDR2 is SMNVEV (reference sequence). This CDR3 has 13 amino acids.

The chain combines TRBV7-2 with TRBJ2-7; a weak D match, TRBD1 (6 bases). CDR1 is SGHTA, CDR2 FQGNSA, per germline. CDR3 length equals 14 residues. Between the trimmed V and J ends, which lost 1 base and 7 bases, there was a span of 14 bases. The CDR3 protein is CASSLGYQGHEQYF. Written as DNA, the CDR3 is TGTGCCAGCAGCTTAGGGTACCAGGGACATGAGCAGTACTTC.

The chain combines TRBV4-1 with TRBJ2-5, with 7 bases aligning to TRBD2. The CDR3 contains 15 residues. Germline lookup yields CDR1 MGHRA and CDR2 YSYEKL. With V trimmed by 0 bases and J by 5 bases, 6 bases remained unmatched. This chain's CDR3 is CASSQDGGAGETQYF. The CDR3 DNA sequence: TGCGCCAGCAGCCAAGACGGGGGAGCGGGGGAGACCCAGTACTTC.

This clone appeared once. The J gene is TRBJ2-5, the V gene TRBV19; 12 nucleotides agree with TRBD1. The V and J ends lost 7 bases and 4 bases, in that order; junction bases with no gene match: 10. Germline lookup yields CDR1 LNHDA and CDR2 SQIVND (reference sequence). The CDR3 length is 16 residues. CDR3 in amino acids: CASTPRDRGPGETQYF. The CDR3 DNA sequence: TGTGCCAGTACCCCCCGGGACAGGGGGCCGGGAGAGACCCAGTACTTC.

The chain links TRBV25-1 to TRBJ2-1; possible D gene TRBD1, 7 bases. Germline-derived CDR1 and CDR2 are MGHDK and SYGVNS. Deletions cut 3 bases from V and 4 bases from J, with 13 bases between. The CDR3 sequence is 15 residues long. CDR3 loop: CASSDPRGAYNEQFF. The DNA for the CDR3 is TGTGCCAGCAGTGACCCCAGGGGGGCTTACAATGAGCAGTTCTTC.

This chain uses TRBV10-1 with TRBJ2-7, with D possibly matching TRBD2 (5 bases). The CDR3 loop spans 13 amino acids. V gave up 5 bases and J gave up 5 bases, with 13 bases separating them. The germline V gene has CDR1 WNHNN and CDR2 SYGVQD (reference sequence). CDR3 sequence (DNA): TGCGCCAGCAGTCCGGGGTCTGGAGACGAGCAGTACTTC. Translation: CASSPGSGDEQYF.

The chain combines TRBV10-2 with TRBJ1-2; TRBD1 might be the D (6 bases). Germline V gene data show CDR1 as WSHSY and CDR2 as SAAADI. The length of the CDR3 is 17 residues. Trimming removed 2 bases from V and 0 bases from J, with 16 bases in between. The CDR3 reads CASSESNRVLPNYGYTF. CDR3 bases: TGCGCCAGCAGTGAGAGCAACAGGGTCCTCCCTAACTATGGCTACACCTTC.

This sequence joins TRBV2 and TRBJ2-1, with 9 positions matching TRBD1. The CDR3 loop spans 14 amino acids. Germline lookup yields CDR1 SNHLY and CDR2 FYNNEI. J was trimmed by 8 bases and V by 5 bases; bases with no gene match: 7. The CDR3 DNA is TGTGCCAGCAGTTTGGACAGGGGTTCGGATGAGCAGTTCTTC. It encodes CASSLDRGSDEQFF.

The CDR3 DNA reads TGTGCCAGCAGTGGAAACCAGGGGAATGGCTACACCTTC. It codes for CASSGNQGNGYTF. The gene calls are TRBV28 and TRBJ1-2, with TRBD1 as a possible D gene (6 bases). Germline loops: CDR1 MDHEN, CDR2 SYDVKM. V dropped 5 bases and J dropped 6 bases, with 13 bases sitting between them. The CDR3 runs to 13 residues.